This entry concerns a single TCR beta chain. Antigen: not known. The CDR3 covers 14 residues. Germline CDR1 reads SNHLY; CDR2 reads FYNNEI. Deletions cut 6 bases from V and 8 bases from J, with 19 bases between. The source of the sample is a study of CD8+CD57+ T cells in acquired aplastic anemia. Study as a whole: Yields of DNA that came from sorted CD4+ and CD8+ cells averaged about 3 ug.

For sequencing, patients were chosen who had shown expansion of CD8+CD57+ cells by flow cytometry. Every patient presented with severe acquired aplastic anemia. Genomic DNA constituted the template upon which TCR beta VDJ and CDR3 profiling was performed. TCRdb re-derived calls from the reads in MiXCR, one entry per CDR3 protein. The profile shows roughly 180,000 distinct CDR3 sequences, about half of them singletons. Whole-study findings and limits: Significance was not reached for CD8+ Simpson's diversity between patients and controls. Patients and controls were found to share approximately 31 CD8+ CDR3 sequences.

The V and J genes are TRBV2 and TRBJ1-2; D is perhaps TRBD1 (5 bases). Sequencing input: sorted CD4+, CD8+, or CD8+CD57+ T cells (not recorded which) from PBMCs. This clonotype originated in a human donor with aplastic anemia. In DNA form, the CDR3 reads TGTGCCAGCAGCGACCAGGGCACTGCCTACGGCTACACCTTC. Translation: CASSDQGTAYGYTF.